What follows are 22 T cell receptor beta chains derived from one specimen sequenced in a study of cytomegalovirus exposure and HLA in healthy donors. The PCR was carried out with 60 Vbeta primers and 13 Jbeta primers. TCRdb keeps only in-frame clones here, not all; method: immunoSEQ multiplex PCR. In the table there are roughly 82,000 clones, over 60% of which are singletons. Sequencing was performed on PBMCs. The receptor set was obtained from a woman aged 35 to 49 in good health and CMV-seropositive.

This clone is a singleton in its sample. The rearrangement joins TRBV7-7 to TRBJ1-1; 10 bases are shared with TRBD1. Per germline, CDR1 SSHAT and CDR2 FNYEAQ (reference sequence). Trimming cost V 4 bases and J 4 bases; bases outside gene matches: 9. This CDR3 comprises 16 residues. This CDR3 reads CASSSRTGQGFTEAFF. The CDR3 DNA is TGTGCCAGCAGCTCACGAACGGGACAGGGGTTCACTGAAGCTTTCTTT.

For the CDR3, the DNA is TGTGCCAGCAGCTTAGGAAAAGGAGAGACAGGGTTGAATTCACCCCTCCACTTT. Protein: CASSLGKGETGLNSPLHF. V is TRBV7-2 and J is TRBJ1-6; the match to TRBD1 covers 7 bases. The CDR3 runs to 18 residues. Per germline, CDR1 SGHTA and CDR2 FQGNSA. V shed 1 base, J shed 7 bases, and the junction held 13 bases outside the gene matches.

V gene TRBV28 combines with J gene TRBJ2-1; 7 nucleotides match TRBD1. This CDR3 comprises 15 residues. Trimming took 2 bases from V and 8 from J; bases not matched to a gene: 9. The germline gives CDR1 MDHEN, CDR2 SYDVKM. The CDR3 DNA is TGTGCCAGCAGTTTAAGACAGGGAGTTGCGTATGAGCAGTTCTTC. It is translated as CASSLRQGVAYEQFF.

The genes are TRBV27 and TRBJ2-5; D call uncertain. Germline V gene lookup returns CDR1 MNHEY and CDR2 SMNVEV (reference sequence). The CDR3 has 11 amino acids. Trimming took off 9 bases at V and 2 bases at J, with 7 bases between the two ends. Written as DNA, the CDR3 is TGTGCCAGTGAAACACAAGAGACCCAGTACTTC. Its translation is CASETQETQYF.

This clone appeared a single time. This chain connects TRBV5-6 to TRBJ1-5; D call uncertain. With 3 bases removed from V and 3 bases from J, the gap between germline ends came to 13 bases. The CDR3 length is 15 residues. Per germline, CDR1 SGHDT and CDR2 YYEEEE. The CDR3 sequence: CASSSQEISNQPQHF. The CDR3 DNA is TGTGCCAGCAGCTCGCAAGAGATCTCCAATCAGCCCCAGCATTTT. Full variable domain (rest looked up from reference TRBV5-6 and TRBJ1-5): DAGVTQSPTHLIKTRGQQVTLRCSPKSGHDTVSWYQQALGQGPQFIFQYYEEEERQRGNFPDRFSGHQFPNYSSELNVNALLLGDSALYLCASSSQEISNQPQHFGDGTRLSIL.

The chain has TRBV2 and TRBJ1-4; perhaps TRBD1 as D (6 bases). Between the trimmed V and J ends, which lost 6 bases and 0 bases, there was a span of 11 bases. In germline, CDR1 is SNHLY, CDR2 FYNNEI. The CDR3 is 15 residues long. The CDR3 sequence is CASRVGQPTNEKLFF. The CDR3, as DNA: TGTGCCAGCAGGGTAGGACAGCCAACTAATGAAAAACTGTTTTTT.

The V and J genes are TRBV4-1 and TRBJ2-5; possibly TRBD2 for D (5 bases). In germline, CDR1 is MGHRA, CDR2 YSYEKL. This CDR3 is built from 14 residues. V was clipped by 0 bases and J by 4 bases, with 9 bases between them. CDR3 amino acids: CASSQDTSRETQYF. In DNA form, the CDR3 reads TGCGCCAGCAGCCAAGATACTAGTCGAGAGACCCAGTACTTC.

This clone was observed once. J is TRBJ2-2 and V is TRBV14; 10 nucleotides agree with TRBD2. This CDR3 is built from 17 residues. The germline V gene encodes CDR1 SGHDN and CDR2 FVKESK. With 3 bases clipped from V and 1 base from J, the junction kept 5 bases outside the gene matches. In DNA, the CDR3 is TGTGCCAGCAGCCAGTCCCTAGCGGGAGTGAACACCGGGGAGCTGTTTTTT. It encodes CASSQSLAGVNTGELFF.

This clone has only a few counts. The CDR3 coding sequence is TGTGCCAGCAGCCAAGGAATAGGGGTGAACACTGAAGCTTTCTTT. Its protein is CASSQGIGVNTEAFF. The chain has TRBV4-2 and TRBJ1-1; TRBD1 is a possible D gene (5 bases). Germline V CDR1 and CDR2: LGHNA, YNFKEQ. The CDR3 runs to 15 residues. The V gene lost 1 base and the J gene lost 0 bases, with 9 bases spanning the gap.

This clone was found a few times. V usage is TRBV9 and J usage is TRBJ1-1; D may be TRBD1 (5 bases). Trimming left V 0 bases short and J 10 bases short, with 13 bases between. The CDR3 extends over 13 amino acids. The germline gives CDR1 SGDLS, CDR2 YYNGEE. The CDR3 sequence is CASSVESVGGAFF. CDR3 nucleotide sequence: TGTGCCAGCAGCGTAGAGTCGGTCGGGGGAGCTTTCTTT.

V usage is TRBV7-2 and J usage is TRBJ1-6, with D perhaps TRBD1 (5 bases). Per the germline V gene, CDR1 is SGHTA and CDR2 is FQGNSA. The V end was cut by 5 bases, the J end by 7 bases, with 12 bases between. This CDR3 spans 14 amino acids. The CDR3 sequence is CASSERKGNSPLHF. CDR3 nucleotide sequence: TGTGCCAGCAGCGAGAGGAAGGGGAATTCACCCCTCCACTTT.

This chain joins TRBV18 and TRBJ2-5; tentatively, D is TRBD1 (6 bases). The DNA end lines up better with TRBJ2-7; the J call may be wrong. The CDR3 sequence is 14 residues long. The germline V gene has CDR1 KGHSH and CDR2 LQKENI. CDR3 in amino acids: CASSPKQGSYEQYF. The CDR3 region has the DNA TGTGCCAGCTCACCCAAACAGGGATCCTACGAGCAGTACTTC.

The chain joins TRBV27 to TRBJ2-7; the match to TRBD2 covers 8 bases. There are 15 residues in the CDR3. The germline V gene has CDR1 MNHEY and CDR2 SMNVEV (reference sequence). V lost 1 base, J lost 3 bases, and 5 bases stayed unmatched. DNA for the CDR3: TGTGCCAGCAGTTTATATCGGACTAGCTTCTACGAGCAGTACTTC. Translated, it gives CASSLYRTSFYEQYF.

The gene calls are TRBV28 and TRBJ1-5; D perhaps matches TRBD1 (5 bases). Germline V gives CDR1 MDHEN, CDR2 SYDVKM. This CDR3 has 14 residues. The germline V and J ends were trimmed by 6 bases and 4 bases, with 13 bases remaining between them. The CDR3 reads CASRRGGLNQPQHF. CDR3 nucleotide sequence: TGTGCCAGCAGAAGGGGAGGGTTGAATCAGCCCCAGCATTTT.

This clone was detected ten times or more. The chain links TRBV2 to TRBJ1-2, with unresolved D. This CDR3 comprises 12 residues. CDR1 is SNHLY, CDR2 FYNNEI, per germline. V was clipped by 8 bases and J by 4 bases, with 11 bases between them. As DNA, the CDR3 is TGTGCCAGCCAGGCAACGACCTATGGCTACACCTTC. It encodes CASQATTYGYTF.

The V call is TRBV2, the J call TRBJ2-1, with D possibly matching TRBD2 (6 bases). The germline gives CDR1 SNHLY, CDR2 FYNNEI. The CDR3 has 15 residues. V was clipped by 1 base and J by 6 bases, with 13 bases between them. This CDR3 reads CASSEGLAKTNEQFF. The CDR3 DNA reads TGTGCCAGCAGTGAAGGGCTAGCGAAAACCAATGAGCAGTTCTTC.

The chain is built from TRBV9 and TRBJ1-3, with D unclear. The CDR3 loop spans 15 amino acids. V lost 4 bases, J lost 0 bases, and 11 bases lay in between. The germline gives CDR1 SGDLS, CDR2 YYNGEE. The CDR3 sequence: CASSQEGFSGNTIYF. CDR3 in DNA: TGTGCCAGCAGCCAGGAGGGATTCTCTGGAAACACCATATATTTT.

In nucleotides, the CDR3 is TGTGCCTGGAGTCCTAAAACCGGGACTAGCGGGGGGCCCCTCGCCCCGTTGGCGGCAGATACGCAGTATTTT. Translation gives CAWSPKTGTSGGPLAPLAADTQYF. V gene TRBV30 combines with J gene TRBJ2-3; 15 positions match TRBD2. Per the germline V gene, CDR1 is GTSNPN and CDR2 is SVGIG (reference sequence). The CDR3 spans 24 residues. After removal of 2 bases from V and 4 bases from J, the junction contained 28 bases not matched to a gene.

This clone was counted between two and nine times. The chain employs TRBV5-4 and TRBJ1-4; D perhaps matches TRBD1 (6 bases). Deletions cut 4 bases from V and 6 bases from J, with 16 bases between. Germline CDR1 reads SGHNT; CDR2 reads YYREEE (reference sequence). The CDR3 is 15 amino acids. The DNA of the CDR3 is TGTGCCAGCAGCCGGATGGGGGGGGCGGATGAAAAACTGTTTTTT. Translated, it gives CASSRMGGADEKLFF.

This clone appeared a single time. This chain links TRBV19 with TRBJ1-1; 7 bases are a match to TRBD1. Trimming cost V 5 bases and J 5 bases; bases outside gene matches: 14. Germline CDR1 and CDR2: LNHDA and SQIVND (reference sequence). The CDR3 covers 16 residues. CDR3 bases: TGTGCCAGTAGTGTGCTCCCCGGGGACAGTCGAACTGAAGCTTTCTTT. Protein: CASSVLPGDSRTEAFF. Filled out from reference TRBV19 and TRBJ1-1, the complete variable domain reads DGGITQSPKYLFRKEGQNVTLSCEQNLNHDAMYWYRQDPGQGLRLIYYSQIVNDFQKGDIAEGYSVSREKKESFPLTVTSAQKNPTAFYLCASSVLPGDSRTEAFFGQGTRLTVV.

This clone appeared once. The V and J genes are TRBV5-1 and TRBJ2-7; no definite D call. V was cut by 0 bases and J by 2 bases, with 3 bases left in between. The CDR3 covers 12 residues. From germline, CDR1 is SGHRS and CDR2 YFSETQ. The CDR3 DNA follows: TGCGCCAGCAGCTTGGACACCTACGAGCAGTACTTC. Protein: CASSLDTYEQYF.

CDR3 protein: CASNTGTGAYTF. For the CDR3, the DNA is TGTGCCAGCAACACCGGGACAGGAGCATACACCTTC. This chain links TRBV25-1 with TRBJ1-2, with 8 nucleotides matching TRBD1. The CDR3 is 12 amino acids. The germline V gene has CDR1 MGHDK and CDR2 SYGVNS. J was trimmed by 11 bases and V by 7 bases; bases with no gene match: 9.